The TCR beta chain described here comes from a study of regulatory T cells in long-lasting Graves disease. Researchers made TCR beta libraries by using iRepertoire HTBI primers and running Arm-PCR on CDR3 regions. Original processing methods: From all samples, identification returned approximately 15 TRBJ and just over 60 TRBV segments. One entry per CDR3 protein results from TCRdb running MiXCR on the multiplex PCR reads. The V and J calls follow TCRdb's processing rather than the paper's. This sample yields 300,000 to 450,000 distinct CDR3 sequences, of which around 15% are seen a single time; 22% belongs to the top ten. This clonotype has ten or more counts. Its antigen is undetermined. Study results and caveats: Newly diagnosed patients had higher TCR diversity than persistent Graves' patients did. Researchers examined only peripheral blood and not thyroid tissue. Persistent disease samples used TRBV28, TRBJ1-2 and TRBJ2-5 preferentially.

The CDR3 consists of 14 residues. The V gene lost 1 base and the J gene lost 0 bases, with 7 bases spanning the gap. Germline-derived CDR1 and CDR2 are MNHEY and SVGAGI. Regarding time point: newly diagnosed GD, antithyroid drugs for less than 3 months. PBMC RNA served as the TCR library source. The receptor was derived from a female donor with Graves disease. The specimen was peripheral blood mononuclear cells (PBMCs), collected at new diagnosis, from a patient treated with antithyroid drugs. The chain recombines TRBV6-5 with TRBJ2-7; D is ambiguous. CDR3 amino acids: CASSYYGASYEQYF. CDR3 DNA: TGTGCCAGCAGTTACTACGGCGCCTCCTACGAGCAGTACTTC.